This TCR beta chain was sequenced in a study of regulatory and conventional T cells in RAG deficiency. Repertoires were generated with immunoSEQ multiplex PCR, while TCRdb's copy carries only in-frame clones and drops some. The sample records approximately 3,000 clones, 90% to 95% being singletons. The V and J ends lost 0 bases and 8 bases respectively, with 13 bases between them. The germline V gene encodes CDR1 LGHNA and CDR2 YNFKEQ. This CDR3 is built from 14 residues. Study conclusions and caveats: Shannon entropy was markedly lower and Simpson indices higher in RAG-deficient patients than control T-cell subsets.

The sorted regulatory T cells were CD4+, CD25-high and CD127-low, with genomic DNA sequenced. Notes on this clone: The antigen remains undetermined.

These data are also associated with another study on regulatory T cells. As that report states: The PCR used 52 TRBV and 13 TRBJ primers. Regulatory T cells showed the strongest V-J pair restriction and V/J gene skewing among patient repertoires.

V is TRBV4-2 and J is TRBJ1-1; D is unresolved. Sequencing was done on a sample of CD4+ Tregs sorted from blood. The receptor was isolated from a human donor in good health. The CDR3 spells CASSQDKVASEAFF. The CDR3 nucleotides are TGTGCCAGCAGCCAAGATAAAGTGGCGTCAGAAGCTTTCTTT.